The rows below give T cell receptor beta chains drawn from one sample of a study of tumor-infiltrating lymphocytes in primary liver carcinoma. MiXCR, applied by TCRdb to the multiplex PCR reads, yields one record per CDR3 protein. This table holds 300,000 to 350,000 distinct CDR3 sequences, 65% found once. The sequenced sample was peripheral blood. The receptors here all came from a man between 35 and 55 years old with primary liver carcinoma and hepatitis B virus infection. CDR3s include the opening cysteine and the closing phenylalanine or tryptophan. The order of the fields is V gene, D gene, clone size, J gene, CDR3 protein, CDR3 DNA. A D gene is named only where the DNA matches it firmly. A row's size may be missing; if present it is once, few, many or a size class.

>TRBV29-1|TRBD2|many|TRBJ2-1
CSVLLAGVLNEQFF
TGCAGCGTACTCCTAGCGGGAGTTTTGAATGAGCAGTTCTTC
>TRBV11-2|TRBD1|many|TRBJ2-3
CASSLVTGDGVTDTQYF
TGTGCCAGCAGCTTAGTAACAGGGGACGGAGTCACAGATACGCAGTATTTT
>TRBV6-5|TRBD2|few|TRBJ2-6
CASQGGRASHDSGANVLTF
TGTGCCAGCCAGGGCGGGAGGGCCTCACACGACTCTGGGGCCAACGTCCTGACTTTC
>TRBV11-3|.|once|TRBJ2-1
CASIPGQAWSNEQFF
TGTGCCAGCATCCCTGGACAAGCGTGGTCAAATGAGCAGTTCTTC
>TRBV28|TRBD2|few|TRBJ2-1
CASSPRTSGRSYNEQFF
TGTGCCAGCAGTCCCCGGACTAGCGGGAGGTCCTACAATGAGCAGTTCTTC
>TRBV5-4|.|.|TRBJ2-4
CVSSLEVADIHYF
TGTGTTAGCAGCTTGGAAGTCGCGGACATTCACTACTTC
>TRBV5-1|TRBD2|.|TRBJ2-1
CASRQTSGPTYNEQFF
TGTGCCAGCAGACAAACTAGCGGGCCCACCTACAATGAGCAGTTCTTC
>TRBV29-1|TRBD2|few|TRBJ2-1
CSVETSGRESYNEQFF
TGCAGCGTTGAGACTAGCGGGAGAGAGTCCTACAATGAGCAGTTCTTC
>TRBV6-5|.|many|TRBJ2-2
CASSARTTDTGELFF
TGTGCCAGCAGTGCCCGTACAACGGACACCGGGGAGCTGTTTTTT
>TRBV11-2|.|.|TRBJ2-3
CSSSVPRDGHTDTQYF
TGTTCAAGCAGCGTACCCCGGGACGGACACACAGATACGCAGTATTTT
>TRBV4-2|.|many|TRBJ2-3
CASSQVWDTDTQYF
TGTGCCAGCAGCCAAGTATGGGATACAGATACGCAGTATTTT
>TRBV11-2|TRBD2|.|TRBJ2-7
CASSSSISGRMRVGSYEQYF
TGTGCCAGCAGCTCCAGTATTAGCGGGAGGATGCGAGTGGGATCCTACGAGCAGTACTTC
>TRBV5-1|.|.|TRBJ2-5
CASSQSVGIETQYF
TGCGCCAGCAGCCAAAGCGTGGGGATTGAGACCCAGTACTTC
>TRBV11-2|.|.|TRBJ1-2
CASSSLSREAGSLQGYTF
TGTGCCAGCAGCTCACTCTCCCGAGAGGCCGGGTCCCTTCAGGGCTACACCTTC
>TRBV29-1|.|once|TRBJ1-5
CSACKQAGPIVPGNQPQDF
TGCAGCGCATGTAAGCAGGCGGGACCCATCGTCCCTGGCAATCAGCCCCAGGATTTT
>TRBV6-6|TRBD1|many|TRBJ2-7
CASSTGTVGYEQYF
TGTGCCAGCAGCACCGGGACAGTAGGATACGAGCAGTACTTC
>TRBV11-2|.|.|TRBJ1-4
CASSSEPHRIREKLFF
TGTGCTAGCAGCTCCGAACCCCACAGGATCCGGGAAAAACTGTTTTTT
>TRBV6-1|TRBD1|.|TRBJ2-2
CAISALGGQGFGELFF
TGTGCCATTAGTGCCCTCGGGGGACAGGGGTTCGGGGAGCTGTTTTTT
>TRBV10-1|.|few|TRBJ1-5
CASSESGLHQPQHF
TGCGCCAGCAGTGAGTCGGGACTTCACCAGCCCCAGCATTTT
>TRBV11-3|.|.|TRBJ2-2
CTSSLSNTGELFF
TGTACCAGCAGCTTATCTAACACCGGGGAACTGTTTTTT
>TRBV11-2|.|many|TRBJ2-1
CASSTTPLGAYNEQFF
TGTGCCAGCAGCACCACCCCGCTCGGCGCCTACAATGAGCAGTTCTTC
>TRBV28|.|.|TRBJ2-2
CASSLLGRNTGELFF
TGTGCCAGCAGTTTATTAGGGCGGAACACCGGGGAGCTGTTTTTT